The rows below give T cell receptor beta chains drawn from one sample of a study of blood T cell repertoires in COVID-19. Only in-frame clones appear in the TCRdb table, and some are missing; sequencing was by immunoSEQ multiplex PCR. The sample holds over 45,000 clones, about nine tenths seen once. The material sequenced was peripheral blood. The receptors were gathered from a woman aged 55-69 years with active COVID-19. Both conserved end residues are part of each CDR3. D genes are given only for firm matches. Clone size, where shown, is once, few, many, or a class for clones that have expanded.

size: -; V: TRBV13; D: TRBD1; J: TRBJ1-2; DNA: TGTGCCAGCAGCCAGGGGGCTGGGTATGGCTACACCTTC; CDR3: CASSQGAGYGYTF
size: -; V: TRBV7-2; D: TRBD2; J: TRBJ2-3; DNA: TGTGCCAGCAGCTTAATGATAGCGGGGGTTACAGATACGCAGTATTTT; CDR3: CASSLMIAGVTDTQYF
size: -; V: TRBV24-1; D: TRBD1; J: TRBJ2-3; DNA: TGTGCCACCAGTGATTCGCCGGGACAGGCAACAGATACGCAGTATTTT; CDR3: CATSDSPGQATDTQYF
size: once; V: TRBV18; D: TRBD1; J: TRBJ1-3; DNA: TGTGCCAGCTCACCGTCACGCGGTGCAGGGGGCTTCTCTGGAAACACCATATATTTT; CDR3: CASSPSRGAGGFSGNTIYF
size: -; V: TRBV7-3; D: -; J: TRBJ2-3; DNA: TGTGCCAGCAGCTCGATACCGGGATCCACAGATACGCAGTATTTT; CDR3: CASSSIPGSTDTQYF
size: -; V: TRBV9; D: TRBD1; J: TRBJ1-1; DNA: TGTGCCAGCAGCGCGCGACAGGGGCTGGACACTGAAGCTTTCTTT; CDR3: CASSARQGLDTEAFF
size: once; V: TRBV9; D: TRBD2; J: TRBJ2-3; DNA: TGTGCCAGCAGCGAAGGGACTAGCGGGGGGGTAGATACGCAGTATTTT; CDR3: CASSEGTSGGVDTQYF
size: -; V: TRBV28; D: TRBD1; J: TRBJ1-2; DNA: TGTGCCAGCAGTTCGGGACAGGGCCCCGGACGCTATGGCTACACCTTC; CDR3: CASSSGQGPGRYGYTF
size: few; V: TRBV7-9; D: -; J: TRBJ1-6; DNA: TGTGCCAGCCGGGACAAAAATAATTCACCCCTCCACTTT; CDR3: CASRDKNNSPLHF
size: -; V: TRBV6-5; D: TRBD1; J: TRBJ1-5; DNA: TGTGCCAGCAGTTACGGACAGGGGATTCAGCCCCAGCATTTT; CDR3: CASSYGQGIQPQHF
size: -; V: TRBV4-2; D: -; J: TRBJ1-2; DNA: TGTGCCAGCAGCCAAGAACAGGACGGCCCGAACTATGGCTACACCTTC; CDR3: CASSQEQDGPNYGYTF
size: once; V: TRBV4-1; D: -; J: TRBJ2-7; DNA: TGCGCCAGCAGCCAATCGACAGATCCTAGTTCCGAGCAGTACTTC; CDR3: CASSQSTDPSSEQYF
size: -; V: TRBV10-3; D: -; J: TRBJ2-1; DNA: TGTGCCATCAGTGCCCCTAGCGCCTACAATGAGCAGTTCTTC; CDR3: CAISAPSAYNEQFF
size: -; V: TRBV29-1; D: -; J: TRBJ2-4; DNA: TGCAGCGTGCAGGACAGAGCCAAAAACATTCAGTACTTC; CDR3: CSVQDRAKNIQYF
size: -; V: TRBV7-2; D: TRBD2; J: TRBJ2-7; DNA: TGTGCCAGCAGCTCATACGGGACTAGTGGCTACGAGCAGTACTTC; CDR3: CASSSYGTSGYEQYF
size: -; V: TRBV30; D: TRBD2; J: TRBJ2-5; DNA: TGTGCCTGGAGTATGACTAGCGGGGGGGGAGAGACCCAGTACTTC; CDR3: CAWSMTSGGGETQYF
size: -; V: TRBV4-2; D: TRBD1; J: TRBJ1-6; DNA: TGTGCCAGCAGCCAAGAACTGGACAGGGGGGGATATAATTCACCCCTCCACTTT; CDR3: CASSQELDRGGYNSPLHF
size: -; V: TRBV4-3; D: -; J: TRBJ2-7; DNA: TGCGCCAGCAGCCAAGAGAGTGGTTCCCACGAGCAGTACTTC; CDR3: CASSQESGSHEQYF
size: -; V: TRBV23-1; D: TRBD1; J: TRBJ1-2; DNA: TGCGCCAGCAGTCAATCTGGCGGTGCAGGGGGTGGCTACACCTTC; CDR3: CASSQSGGAGGGYTF
size: -; V: TRBV2; D: -; J: TRBJ2-7; DNA: TGTGCCAGCAGTGAAGGTGTTGCGACTAGCTCCTACGAGCAGTACTTC; CDR3: CASSEGVATSSYEQYF
size: -; V: TRBV2; D: TRBD1; J: TRBJ2-2; DNA: TGTGCCAGCAGTTTACGGACAGGGGGTATCGGGGAGCTGTTTTTT; CDR3: CASSLRTGGIGELFF
size: -; V: TRBV19; D: TRBD1; J: TRBJ1-1; DNA: TGTGCCAGTAGGGGAACTGGGGGACAGACGAACACTGAAGCTTTCTTT; CDR3: CASRGTGGQTNTEAFF
size: -; V: TRBV9; D: -; J: TRBJ2-7; DNA: TGTGCCAGCAGCTCCCAGGGGTACGAGCAGTACTTC; CDR3: CASSSQGYEQYF
size: -; V: TRBV2; D: TRBD2; J: TRBJ2-1; DNA: TGTGCCAGCAGAATAGCGGGGGGGCCGTCGATCTACAATGAGCAGTTCTTC; CDR3: CASRIAGGPSIYNEQFF
size: -; V: TRBV6-5; D: -; J: TRBJ1-3; DNA: TGTGCCACCCAACGGGAATCTGGAAACACCATATATTTT; CDR3: CATQRESGNTIYF
size: -; V: TRBV4-2; D: -; J: TRBJ2-4; DNA: TGTGCCAGCAGCCTTACAGGGCCCAAAAACATTCAGTACTTC; CDR3: CASSLTGPKNIQYF
size: once; V: TRBV5-1; D: -; J: TRBJ2-5; DNA: TGCGCCAGCAGCTTGGGGGCCGTTGGCGGGGTGCAGACCCAGTACTTC; CDR3: CASSLGAVGGVQTQYF
size: -; V: TRBV13; D: TRBD1; J: TRBJ1-2; DNA: TGTGCCAGCAGCGAAGGACAGGGGGCAAGAGGCTATGGCTACACCTTC; CDR3: CASSEGQGARGYGYTF
size: -; V: TRBV18; D: -; J: TRBJ2-5; DNA: TGTGCCAGCTCACCACAGCAGGAAGAGACCCAGTACTTC; CDR3: CASSPQQEETQYF
size: -; V: TRBV7-2; D: TRBD1; J: TRBJ2-3; DNA: TGTGCCAGCAGCGTAACCGGGACAGGGGGCTCGGGTACGCAGTATTTT; CDR3: CASSVTGTGGSGTQYF
size: -; V: TRBV10-3; D: -; J: TRBJ1-1; DNA: TGTGCCATCAGTGAGAACAGGGCGAACACTGAAGCTTTCTTT; CDR3: CAISENRANTEAFF
size: -; V: TRBV7-8; D: TRBD1; J: TRBJ1-4; DNA: TGTGCCAGCAGATTAGGGACAGGGGATAATGAAAAACTGTTTTTT; CDR3: CASRLGTGDNEKLFF
size: -; V: TRBV6-2/TRBV6-3; D: TRBD2; J: TRBJ2-5; DNA: TGTGCCAGCAGTTACCCCCCCCGGCGGGGGGGGTCAGAGACCCAGTACTTC; CDR3: CASSYPPRRGGSETQYF
size: -; V: TRBV5-1; D: TRBD1; J: TRBJ1-6; DNA: TGCGCCAGCAGCTCGGTACAGGGGTTCAACTCACCCCTCCACTTT; CDR3: CASSSVQGFNSPLHF
size: -; V: TRBV12-3/TRBV12-4; D: -; J: TRBJ2-1; DNA: TGTGCCAGCAGTTTAGATACGGGGGAGCAGTTCTTC; CDR3: CASSLDTGEQFF
size: once; V: TRBV29-1; D: -; J: TRBJ1-4; DNA: TGCAGCGTTGAAGCGGCTGGGAGGTTTGGACTGTTTTTT; CDR3: CSVEAAGRFGLFF
size: -; V: TRBV4-1; D: -; J: TRBJ1-1; DNA: TGCGCCAGCAGCCAAGTAGTGAACACTGAAGCTTTCTTT; CDR3: CASSQVVNTEAFF
size: -; V: TRBV4-3; D: TRBD1; J: TRBJ2-2; DNA: TGCGCCAGCAGCCAAGGGACAGGGTTGGTCGGGGAGCTGTTTTTT; CDR3: CASSQGTGLVGELFF
size: once; V: TRBV7-3; D: TRBD1; J: TRBJ2-1; DNA: TGTGCCAGCAGCTTAACCGGGACAGCCCCCACATCGGAGCAGTTCTTC; CDR3: CASSLTGTAPTSEQFF
size: -; V: TRBV4-2; D: -; J: TRBJ1-6; DNA: TGTGCCAGCAGCCAAGCAGGGTTTAAGGCCCTCCACTTT; CDR3: CASSQAGFKALHF
size: -; V: TRBV19; D: TRBD1; J: TRBJ1-2; DNA: TGTGCCAGTAGTCCAGGGGGCCTCTATGGCTACACCTTC; CDR3: CASSPGGLYGYTF
size: -; V: TRBV5-1; D: -; J: TRBJ1-1; DNA: TGCGCCAGCAGCTTGGATGGGGGGACCATGAACACTGAAGCTTTCTTT; CDR3: CASSLDGGTMNTEAFF
size: few; V: TRBV6-2/TRBV6-3; D: -; J: TRBJ2-5; DNA: TGTGCCAGCAGTTACCCAGGGCTCGTGGAGACCCAGTACTTC; CDR3: CASSYPGLVETQYF
size: -; V: TRBV7-9; D: TRBD1; J: TRBJ1-2; DNA: TGTGCCAGCAGCCTGGGGGGACAGGGGGCCTATGGCTACACCTTC; CDR3: CASSLGGQGAYGYTF
size: -; V: TRBV10-1; D: TRBD2; J: TRBJ2-3; DNA: TGCGCCAGCAGCCCCAGACTAGCGGATGGGGATACGCAGTATTTT; CDR3: CASSPRLADGDTQYF
size: -; V: TRBV28; D: -; J: TRBJ2-1; DNA: TGTGCCAGCAGTTTAAGAGGATTCTCCTACAATGAGCAGTTCTTC; CDR3: CASSLRGFSYNEQFF